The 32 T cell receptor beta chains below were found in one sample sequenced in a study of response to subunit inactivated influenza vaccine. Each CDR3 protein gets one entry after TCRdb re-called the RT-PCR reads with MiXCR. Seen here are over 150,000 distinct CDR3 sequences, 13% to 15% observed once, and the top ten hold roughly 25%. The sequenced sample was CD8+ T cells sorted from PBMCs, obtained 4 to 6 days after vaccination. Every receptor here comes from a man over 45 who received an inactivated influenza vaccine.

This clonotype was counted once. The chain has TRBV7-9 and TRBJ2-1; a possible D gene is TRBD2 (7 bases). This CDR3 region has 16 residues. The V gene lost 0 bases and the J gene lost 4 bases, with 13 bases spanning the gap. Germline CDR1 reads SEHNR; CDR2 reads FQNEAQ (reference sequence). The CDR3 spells CASSLATGGAYNEQFF. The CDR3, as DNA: TGTGCCAGCAGCTTAGCTACGGGGGGCGCGTACAATGAGCAGTTCTTC.

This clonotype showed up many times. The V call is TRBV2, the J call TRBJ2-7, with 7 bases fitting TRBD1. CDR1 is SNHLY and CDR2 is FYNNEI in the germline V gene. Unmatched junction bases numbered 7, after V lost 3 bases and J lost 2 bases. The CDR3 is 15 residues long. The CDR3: CASSEGTGVTYEQYF. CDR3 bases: TGTGCCAGCAGTGAGGGTACAGGGGTTACCTACGAGCAGTACTTC. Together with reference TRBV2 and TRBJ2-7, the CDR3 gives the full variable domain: EPEVTQTPSHQVTQMGQEVILRCVPISNHLYFYWYRQILGQKVEFLVSFYNNEISEKSEIFDDQFSVERPDGSNFTLKIRSTKLEDSAMYFCASSEGTGVTYEQYFGPGTRLTVT.

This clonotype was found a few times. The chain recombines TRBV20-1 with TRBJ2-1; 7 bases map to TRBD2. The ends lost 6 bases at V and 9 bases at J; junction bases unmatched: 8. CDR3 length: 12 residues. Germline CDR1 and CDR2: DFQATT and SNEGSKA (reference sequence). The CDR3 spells CSAWRESFEQFF. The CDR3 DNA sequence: TGCAGTGCATGGCGGGAGTCGTTTGAGCAGTTCTTC.

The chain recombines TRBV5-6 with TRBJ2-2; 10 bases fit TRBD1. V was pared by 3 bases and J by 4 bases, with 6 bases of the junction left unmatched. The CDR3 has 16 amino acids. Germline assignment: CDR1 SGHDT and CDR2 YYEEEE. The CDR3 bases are TGTGCCAGCAGCTCGACAGGGGGCAGCGGCACCGGGGAGCTGTTTTTT. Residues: CASSSTGGSGTGELFF.

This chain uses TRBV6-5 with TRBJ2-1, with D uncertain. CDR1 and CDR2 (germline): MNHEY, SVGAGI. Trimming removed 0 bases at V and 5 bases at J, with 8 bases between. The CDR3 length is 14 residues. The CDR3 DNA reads TGTGCCAGCAGTTACTCGACCCAACACAATGAGCAGTTCTTC. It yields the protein CASSYSTQHNEQFF.

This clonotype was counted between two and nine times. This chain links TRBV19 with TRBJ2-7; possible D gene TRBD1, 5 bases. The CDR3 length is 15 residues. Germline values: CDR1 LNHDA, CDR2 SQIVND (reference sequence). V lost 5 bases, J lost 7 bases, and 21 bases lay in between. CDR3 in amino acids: CASSPSDNPLGEQYF. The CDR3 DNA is TGTGCCAGTAGTCCCTCGGACAACCCATTGGGGGAGCAGTACTTC.

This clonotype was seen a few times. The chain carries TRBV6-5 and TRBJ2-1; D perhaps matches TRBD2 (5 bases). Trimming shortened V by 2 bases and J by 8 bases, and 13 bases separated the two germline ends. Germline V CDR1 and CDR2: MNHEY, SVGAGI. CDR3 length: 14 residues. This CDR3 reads CASSYEASWYEQFF. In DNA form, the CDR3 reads TGTGCCAGCAGTTACGAGGCTAGCTGGTATGAGCAGTTCTTC.

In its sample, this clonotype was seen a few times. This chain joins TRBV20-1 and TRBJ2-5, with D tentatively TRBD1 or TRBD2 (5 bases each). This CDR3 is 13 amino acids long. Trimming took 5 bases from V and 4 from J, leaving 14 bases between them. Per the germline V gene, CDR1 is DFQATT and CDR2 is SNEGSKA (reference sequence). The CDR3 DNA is TGCAGTGCTGCCGGGGCCCAAGGAGAGACCCAGTACTTC. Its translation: CSAAGAQGETQYF.

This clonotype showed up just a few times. CDR3 protein: CASSLFGLSNQPQHF. CDR3 in DNA: TGTGCCAGCAGTTTATTCGGACTGAGCAATCAGCCCCAGCATTTT. The V and J genes are TRBV28 and TRBJ1-5; no definite D call. Germline V gene sequence: CDR1 MDHEN, CDR2 SYDVKM. The CDR3 spans 15 residues. V was trimmed by 1 base and J by 1 base, leaving 8 bases between them.

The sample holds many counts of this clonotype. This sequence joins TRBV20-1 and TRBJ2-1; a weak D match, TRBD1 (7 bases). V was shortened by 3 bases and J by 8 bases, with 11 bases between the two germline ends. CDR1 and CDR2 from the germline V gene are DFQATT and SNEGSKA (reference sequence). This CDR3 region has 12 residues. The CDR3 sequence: CSASRGTDEQFF. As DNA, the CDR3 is TGCAGTGCTAGCAGGGGGACTGATGAGCAGTTCTTC.

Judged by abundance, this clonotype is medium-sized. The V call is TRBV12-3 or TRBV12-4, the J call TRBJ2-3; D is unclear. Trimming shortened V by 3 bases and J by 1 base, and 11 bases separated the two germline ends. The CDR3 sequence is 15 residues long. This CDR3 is CASSFTSYGTDTQYF. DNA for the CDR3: TGTGCCAGCAGTTTTACCAGCTACGGCACAGATACGCAGTATTTT.

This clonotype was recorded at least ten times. CDR3 protein: CASSYPKLGQGGNTEAFF. CDR3 DNA sequence: TGTGCCAGCAGCTACCCCAAATTAGGACAGGGGGGGAACACTGAAGCTTTCTTT. This chain connects TRBV11-1 to TRBJ1-1, with 10 positions matching TRBD1. This CDR3 comprises 18 residues. Germline values: CDR1 SGHAT, CDR2 FQDESV (reference sequence). After removal of 4 bases from V and 1 base from J, the junction contained 12 bases not matched to a gene.

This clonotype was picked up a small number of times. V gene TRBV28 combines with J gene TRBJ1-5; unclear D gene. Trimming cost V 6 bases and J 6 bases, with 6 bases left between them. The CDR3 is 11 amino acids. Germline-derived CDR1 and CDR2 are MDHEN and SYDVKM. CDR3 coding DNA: TGTGCCAGCAGGGACGTTCAGCCCCAGCATTTT. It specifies CASRDVQPQHF.

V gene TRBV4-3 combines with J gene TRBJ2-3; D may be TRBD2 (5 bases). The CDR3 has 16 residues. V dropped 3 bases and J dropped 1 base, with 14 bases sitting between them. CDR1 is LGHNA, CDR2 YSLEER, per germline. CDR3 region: CASSHVGRVGTDTQYF. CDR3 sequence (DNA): TGCGCCAGCAGCCACGTAGGGCGGGTAGGCACAGATACGCAGTATTTT.

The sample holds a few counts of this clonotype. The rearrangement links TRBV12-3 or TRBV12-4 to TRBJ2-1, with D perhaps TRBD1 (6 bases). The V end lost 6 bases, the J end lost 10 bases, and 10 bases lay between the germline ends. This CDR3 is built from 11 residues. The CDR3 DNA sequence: TGTGCCAGCAGGCGACAGGTAGAGCAGTTCTTC. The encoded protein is CASRRQVEQFF.

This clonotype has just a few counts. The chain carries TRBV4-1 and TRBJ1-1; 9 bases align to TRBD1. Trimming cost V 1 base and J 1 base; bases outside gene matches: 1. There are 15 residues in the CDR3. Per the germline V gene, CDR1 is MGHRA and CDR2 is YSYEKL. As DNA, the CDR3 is TGCGCCAGCAGCCAAGCGACAGGGGGGAACACTGAAGCTTTCTTT. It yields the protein CASSQATGGNTEAFF.

CDR3 coding DNA: TGCAGTGCTAGTAGCGGAGGATATGCAGATACGCAGTATTTT. Its translation is CSASSGGYADTQYF. The V gene is TRBV20-1, the J gene TRBJ2-3; TRBD2 might be the D (6 bases). Trimming pared 3 bases from V and 4 bases from J, leaving 14 bases between. Germline V lookup: CDR1 DFQATT, CDR2 SNEGSKA (reference sequence). CDR3 size: 14 residues.

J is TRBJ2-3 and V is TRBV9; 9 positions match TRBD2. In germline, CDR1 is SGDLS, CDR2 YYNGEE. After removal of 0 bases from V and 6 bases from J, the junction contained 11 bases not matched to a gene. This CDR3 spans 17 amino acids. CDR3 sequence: CASSVAAGGPRGDTQYF. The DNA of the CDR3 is TGTGCCAGCAGCGTAGCGGCGGGAGGGCCCAGAGGGGATACGCAGTATTTT.

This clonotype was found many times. The CDR3 reads CAISEADRSYYEQYF. The CDR3 nucleotides read TGTGCCATCAGTGAGGCCGACAGGAGCTACTACGAGCAGTACTTC. V usage is TRBV10-3 and J usage is TRBJ2-7, with D possibly being TRBD1 (6 bases). This CDR3 is 15 amino acids long. Trimming removed 2 bases from V and 3 bases from J, with 14 bases in between. Germline CDR1 and CDR2: ENHRY and SYGVKD.

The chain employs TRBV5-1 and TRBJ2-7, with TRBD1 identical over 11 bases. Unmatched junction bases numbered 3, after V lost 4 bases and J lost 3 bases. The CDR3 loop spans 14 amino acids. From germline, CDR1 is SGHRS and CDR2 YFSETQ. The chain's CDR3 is CASSLGQGDYEQYF. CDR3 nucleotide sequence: TGCGCCAGCAGCCTGGGACAGGGGGACTACGAGCAGTACTTC.

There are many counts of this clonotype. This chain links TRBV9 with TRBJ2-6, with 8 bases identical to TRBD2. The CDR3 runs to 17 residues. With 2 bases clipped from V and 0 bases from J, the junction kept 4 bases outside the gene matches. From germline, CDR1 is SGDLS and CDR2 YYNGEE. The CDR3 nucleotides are TGTGCCAGCAGCGTCGACCGGGGGGGCTCTGGGGCCAACGTCCTGACTTTC. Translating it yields CASSVDRGGSGANVLTF.

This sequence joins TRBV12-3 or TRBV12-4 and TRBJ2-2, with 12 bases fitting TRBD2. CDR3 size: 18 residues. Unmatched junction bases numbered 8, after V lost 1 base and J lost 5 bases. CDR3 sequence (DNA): TGTGCCAGCAGTTTAGAGGCTAGCGGGAGGGGATCAACCGGGGAGCTGTTTTTT. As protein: CASSLEASGRGSTGELFF.

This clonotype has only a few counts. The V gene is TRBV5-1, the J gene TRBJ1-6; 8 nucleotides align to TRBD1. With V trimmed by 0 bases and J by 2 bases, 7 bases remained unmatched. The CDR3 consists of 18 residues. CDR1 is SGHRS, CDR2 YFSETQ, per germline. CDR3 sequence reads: CASSLESRTGPYNSPLHF. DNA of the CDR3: TGCGCCAGCAGCTTGGAGTCCAGGACAGGGCCCTATAATTCACCCCTCCACTTT.

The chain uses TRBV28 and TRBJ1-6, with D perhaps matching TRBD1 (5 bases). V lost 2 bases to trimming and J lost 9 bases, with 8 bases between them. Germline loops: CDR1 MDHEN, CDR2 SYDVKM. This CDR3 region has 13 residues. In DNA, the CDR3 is TGTGCCAGCAGTTTAACGGGGACTTCACCCCTCCACTTT. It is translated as CASSLTGTSPLHF.

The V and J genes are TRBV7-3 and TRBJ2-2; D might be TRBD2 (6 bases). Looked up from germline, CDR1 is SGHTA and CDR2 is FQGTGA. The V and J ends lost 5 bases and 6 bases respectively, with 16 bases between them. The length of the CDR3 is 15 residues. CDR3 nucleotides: TGTGCCAGCAGCCGGTCCGGGAGAAGGCCCGGGGAGCTGTTTTTT. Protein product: CASSRSGRRPGELFF.

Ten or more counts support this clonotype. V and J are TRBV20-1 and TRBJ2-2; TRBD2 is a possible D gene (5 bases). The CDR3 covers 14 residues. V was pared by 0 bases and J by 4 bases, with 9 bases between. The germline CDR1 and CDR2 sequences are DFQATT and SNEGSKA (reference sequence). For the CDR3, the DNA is TGCAGTGCTAGAGATTTTGCGGGCACCGGGGAGCTGTTTTTT. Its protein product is CSARDFAGTGELFF.

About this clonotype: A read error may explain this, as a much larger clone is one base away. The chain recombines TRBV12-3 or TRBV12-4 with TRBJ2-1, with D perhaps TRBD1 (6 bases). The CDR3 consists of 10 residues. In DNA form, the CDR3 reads TGTGTCAGCAGGGGCAATGAGCAGTTCTTC. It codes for CVSRGNEQFF.

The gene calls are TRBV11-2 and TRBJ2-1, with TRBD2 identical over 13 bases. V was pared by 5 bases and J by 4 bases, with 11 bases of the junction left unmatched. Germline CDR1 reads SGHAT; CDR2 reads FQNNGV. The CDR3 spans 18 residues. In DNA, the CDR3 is TGTGCCAGCAGCGAACTAGCGGGAGGGTGGGGTTGGTACAATGAGCAGTTCTTC. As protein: CASSELAGGWGWYNEQFF. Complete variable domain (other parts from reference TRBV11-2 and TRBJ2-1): EAGVAQSPRYKIIEKRQSVAFWCNPISGHATLYWYQQILGQGPKLLIQFQNNGVVDDSQLPKDRFSAERLKGVDSTLKIQPAKLEDSAVYLCASSELAGGWGWYNEQFFGPGTRLTVL.

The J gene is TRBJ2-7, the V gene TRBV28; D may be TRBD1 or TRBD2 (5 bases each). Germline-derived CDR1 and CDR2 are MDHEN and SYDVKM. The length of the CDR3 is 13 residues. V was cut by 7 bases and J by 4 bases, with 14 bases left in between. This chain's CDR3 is CASTKGRNYEQYF. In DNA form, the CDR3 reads TGTGCCAGCACCAAGGGACGGAATTACGAGCAGTACTTC. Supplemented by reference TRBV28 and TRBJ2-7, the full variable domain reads DVKVTQSSRYLVKRTGEKVFLECVQDMDHENMFWYRQDPGLGLRLIYFSYDVKMKEKGDIPEGYSVSREKKERFSLILESASTNQTSMYLCASTKGRNYEQYFGPGTRLTVT.

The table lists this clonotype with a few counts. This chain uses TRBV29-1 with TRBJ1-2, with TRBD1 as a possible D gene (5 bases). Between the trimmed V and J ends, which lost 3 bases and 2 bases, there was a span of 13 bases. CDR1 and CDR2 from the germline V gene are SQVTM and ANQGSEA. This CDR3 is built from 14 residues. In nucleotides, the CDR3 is TGCAGCGTTGATCCCACCGGGACGAACTATGGCTACACCTTC. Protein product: CSVDPTGTNYGYTF.

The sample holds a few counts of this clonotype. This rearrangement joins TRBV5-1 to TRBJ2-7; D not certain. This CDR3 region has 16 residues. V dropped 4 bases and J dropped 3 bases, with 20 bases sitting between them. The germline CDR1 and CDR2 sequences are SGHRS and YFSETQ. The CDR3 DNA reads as TGCGCCAGCAGCCACACCCATAGGAATTTTCTCTACGAGCAGTACTTC. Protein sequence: CASSHTHRNFLYEQYF. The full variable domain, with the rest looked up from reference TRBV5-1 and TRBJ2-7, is KAGVTQTPRYLIKTRGQQVTLSCSPISGHRSVSWYQQTPGQGLQFLFEYFSETQRNKGNFPGRFSGRQFSNSRSEMNVSTLELGDSALYLCASSHTHRNFLYEQYFGPGTRLTVT.

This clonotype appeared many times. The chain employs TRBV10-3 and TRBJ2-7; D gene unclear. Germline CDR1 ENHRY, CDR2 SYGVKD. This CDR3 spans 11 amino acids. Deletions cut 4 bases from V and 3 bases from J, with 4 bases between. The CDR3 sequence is CAISGDYEQYF. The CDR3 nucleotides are TGTGCCATCAGTGGGGACTACGAGCAGTACTTC.